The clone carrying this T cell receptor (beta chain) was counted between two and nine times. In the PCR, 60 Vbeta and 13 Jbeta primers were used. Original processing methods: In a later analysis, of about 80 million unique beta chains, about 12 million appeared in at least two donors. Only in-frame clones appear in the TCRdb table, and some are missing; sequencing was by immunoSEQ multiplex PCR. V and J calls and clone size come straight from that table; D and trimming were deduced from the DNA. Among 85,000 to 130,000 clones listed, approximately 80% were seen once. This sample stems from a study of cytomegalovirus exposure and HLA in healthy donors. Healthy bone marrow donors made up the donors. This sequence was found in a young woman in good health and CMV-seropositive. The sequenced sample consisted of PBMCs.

The CDR3 protein is CAWSSRNTEAFF. Here the CDR3 DNA reads TGTGCCTGGAGTTCCAGGAACACTGAAGCTTTCTTT. The chain joins TRBV30 to TRBJ1-1, with D uncertain. V lost 2 bases, J lost 1 base, and 5 bases lay in between. This CDR3 region has 12 residues. The germline CDR1 and CDR2 sequences are GTSNPN and SVGIG (reference sequence).